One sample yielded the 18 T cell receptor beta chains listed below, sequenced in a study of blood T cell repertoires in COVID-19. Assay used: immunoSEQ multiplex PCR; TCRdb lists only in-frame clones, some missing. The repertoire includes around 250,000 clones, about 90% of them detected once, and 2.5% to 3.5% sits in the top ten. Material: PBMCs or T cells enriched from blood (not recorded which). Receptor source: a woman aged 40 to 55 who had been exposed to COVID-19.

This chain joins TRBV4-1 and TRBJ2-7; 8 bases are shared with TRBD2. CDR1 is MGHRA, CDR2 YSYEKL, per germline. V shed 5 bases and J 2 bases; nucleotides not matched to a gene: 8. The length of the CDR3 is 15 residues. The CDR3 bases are TGCGCCAGCAGCTCGAGCGGGGGCCGCCCCTACGAGCAGTACTTC. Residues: CASSSSGGRPYEQYF.

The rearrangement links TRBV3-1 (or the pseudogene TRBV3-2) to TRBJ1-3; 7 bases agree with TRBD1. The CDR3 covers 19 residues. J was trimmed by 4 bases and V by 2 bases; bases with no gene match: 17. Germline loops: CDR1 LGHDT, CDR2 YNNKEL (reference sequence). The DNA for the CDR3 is TGTGCCAGCAGCCAAACTCGGACAGGAGGTGCGCTGGGAGGAAACACCATATATTTT. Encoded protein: CASSQTRTGGALGGNTIYF.

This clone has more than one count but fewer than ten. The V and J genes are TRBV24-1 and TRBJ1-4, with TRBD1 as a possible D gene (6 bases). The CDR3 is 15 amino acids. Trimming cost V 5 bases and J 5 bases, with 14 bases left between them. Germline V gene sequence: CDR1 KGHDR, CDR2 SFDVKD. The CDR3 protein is CATSAGGGENEKLFF. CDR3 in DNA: TGTGCCACCAGTGCCGGAGGGGGGGAGAATGAAAAACTGTTTTTT.

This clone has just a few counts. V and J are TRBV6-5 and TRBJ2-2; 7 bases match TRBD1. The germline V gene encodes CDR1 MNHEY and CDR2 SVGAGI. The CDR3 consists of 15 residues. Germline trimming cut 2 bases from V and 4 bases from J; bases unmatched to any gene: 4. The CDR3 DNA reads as TGTGCCAGCAGTTACGAGGGGGCTAGCACCGGGGAGCTGTTTTTT. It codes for CASSYEGASTGELFF.

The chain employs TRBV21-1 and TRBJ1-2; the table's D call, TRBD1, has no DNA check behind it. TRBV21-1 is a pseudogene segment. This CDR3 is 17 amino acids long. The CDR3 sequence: CASSKSLRGTGKNGYTF. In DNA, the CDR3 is TGTGCCAGCAGCAAATCATTAAGGGGCACTGGCAAAAATGGCTACACCTTC.

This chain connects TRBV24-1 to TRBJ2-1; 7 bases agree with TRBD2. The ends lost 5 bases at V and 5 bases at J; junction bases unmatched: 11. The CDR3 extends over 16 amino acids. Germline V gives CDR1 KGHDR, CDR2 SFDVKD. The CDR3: CATSAQTGTINNEQFF. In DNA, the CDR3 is TGTGCCACCAGTGCTCAGACCGGGACTATAAACAATGAGCAGTTCTTC.

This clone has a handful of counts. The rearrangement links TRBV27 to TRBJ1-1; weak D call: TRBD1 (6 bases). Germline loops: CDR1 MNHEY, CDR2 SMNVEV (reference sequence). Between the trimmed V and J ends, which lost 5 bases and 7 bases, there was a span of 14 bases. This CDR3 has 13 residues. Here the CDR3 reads CASSIRRQVEAFF. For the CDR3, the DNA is TGTGCCAGCAGTATTAGACGACAGGTTGAAGCTTTCTTT.

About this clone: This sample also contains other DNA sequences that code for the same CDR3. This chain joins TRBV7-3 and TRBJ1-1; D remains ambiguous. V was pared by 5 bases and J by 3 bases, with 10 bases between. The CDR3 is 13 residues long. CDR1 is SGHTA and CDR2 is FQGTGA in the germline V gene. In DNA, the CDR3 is TGTGCCAGCAGCCTCGACGAGGACACTGAAGCTTTCTTT. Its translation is CASSLDEDTEAFF. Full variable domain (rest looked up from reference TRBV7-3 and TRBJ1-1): GAGVSQTPSNKVTEKGKYVELRCDPISGHTALYWYRQSLGQGPEFLIYFQGTGAADDSGLPNDRFFAVRPEGSVSTLKIQRTERGDSAVYLCASSLDEDTEAFFGQGTRLTVV.

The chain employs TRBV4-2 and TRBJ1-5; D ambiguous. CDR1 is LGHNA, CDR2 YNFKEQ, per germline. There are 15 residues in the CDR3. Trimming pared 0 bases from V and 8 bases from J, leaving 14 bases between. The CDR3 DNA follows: TGTGCCAGCAGCCAAGATGTTGGAGGGAGTGAGCCCCAGCATTTT. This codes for CASSQDVGGSEPQHF.

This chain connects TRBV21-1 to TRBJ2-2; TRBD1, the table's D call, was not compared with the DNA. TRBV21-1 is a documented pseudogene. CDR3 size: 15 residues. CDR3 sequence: CASSKVSQDTGELFF. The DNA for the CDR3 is TGTGCCAGCAGCAAAGTATCGCAGGACACCGGGGAGCTGTTTTTT.

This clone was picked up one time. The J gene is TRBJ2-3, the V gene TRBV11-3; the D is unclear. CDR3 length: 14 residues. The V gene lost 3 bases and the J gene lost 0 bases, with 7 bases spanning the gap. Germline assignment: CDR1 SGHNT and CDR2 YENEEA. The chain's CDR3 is CASSLSPSTDTQYF. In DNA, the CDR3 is TGTGCCAGCAGCTTGTCCCCTAGCACAGATACGCAGTATTTT.

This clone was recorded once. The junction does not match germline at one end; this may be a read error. The CDR3 DNA is TGTGCTAGTGGCTTGGACAGGAACTACGAGCAGTACTTC. Protein sequence: CASGLDRNYEQYF. The chain employs TRBV12-5 and TRBJ2-7; 7 nucleotides align to TRBD1. CDR3 length: 13 residues. Germline V gene sequence: CDR1 LGHNT, CDR2 FRNRAP.

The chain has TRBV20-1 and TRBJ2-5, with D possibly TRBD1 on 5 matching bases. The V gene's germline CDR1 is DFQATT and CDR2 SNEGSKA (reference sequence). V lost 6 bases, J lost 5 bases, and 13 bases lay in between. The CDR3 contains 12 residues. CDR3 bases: TGCAGTGCGAGTCAGGGTAGGGAGACCCAGTACTTC. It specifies CSASQGRETQYF.

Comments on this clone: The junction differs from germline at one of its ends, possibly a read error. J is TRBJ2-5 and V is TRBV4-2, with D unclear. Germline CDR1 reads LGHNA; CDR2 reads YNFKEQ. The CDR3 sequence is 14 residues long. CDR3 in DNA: TGTGCCAGCAGTCAAGCTAGAAACGGGGAGACCCAGTACTTC. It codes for CASSQARNGETQYF.

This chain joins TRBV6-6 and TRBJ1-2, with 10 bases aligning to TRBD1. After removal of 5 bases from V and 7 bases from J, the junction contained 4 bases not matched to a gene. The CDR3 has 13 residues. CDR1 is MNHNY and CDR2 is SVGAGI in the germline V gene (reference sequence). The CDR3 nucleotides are TGTGCCAGCAGTGGGACAGGGGTGAGTGGCTACACCTTC. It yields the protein CASSGTGVSGYTF.

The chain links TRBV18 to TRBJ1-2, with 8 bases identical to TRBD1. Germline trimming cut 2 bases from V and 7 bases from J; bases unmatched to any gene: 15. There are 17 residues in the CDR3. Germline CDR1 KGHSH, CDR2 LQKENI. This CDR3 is CASSPFGTGGFYAGYTF. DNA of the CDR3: TGTGCCAGCTCACCATTTGGGACAGGAGGATTCTATGCTGGCTACACCTTC.

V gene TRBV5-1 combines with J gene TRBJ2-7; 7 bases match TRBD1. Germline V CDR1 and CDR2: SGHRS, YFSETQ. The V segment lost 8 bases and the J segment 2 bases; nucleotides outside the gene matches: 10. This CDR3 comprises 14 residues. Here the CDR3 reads CASTEWTGAYEQYF. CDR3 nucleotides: TGCGCCAGTACCGAATGGACAGGAGCCTACGAGCAGTACTTC.

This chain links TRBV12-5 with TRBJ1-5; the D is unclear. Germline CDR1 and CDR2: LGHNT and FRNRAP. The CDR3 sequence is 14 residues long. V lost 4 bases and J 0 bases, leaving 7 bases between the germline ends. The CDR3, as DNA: TGTGCTAGTGGTTACAGTAATAGCAATCAGCCCCAGCATTTT. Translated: CASGYSNSNQPQHF. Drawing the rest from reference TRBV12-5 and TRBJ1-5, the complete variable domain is DARVTQTPRHKVTEMGQEVTMRCQPILGHNTVFWYRQTMMQGLELLAYFRNRAPLDDSGMPKDRFSAEMPDATLATLKIQPSEPRDSAVYFCASGYSNSNQPQHFGDGTRLSIL.